These 11 T cell receptor beta chains share one sample of origin, sequenced in a study of cytomegalovirus exposure and HLA in healthy donors (dated by TCRdb to 2015 to 2018). Receptor libraries were prepared by the immunoSEQ multiplex PCR assay. What TCRdb holds here is the immuneACCESS table cut down to in-frame rearrangements. Part of the clones is not present; checked against another copy, under half of the missing clones reflect an unresolved V gene, and the others are unexplained. The sample table lists about 130,000 clones, roughly nine tenths of them with a count of one. The ten top clones hold over 9% of the sample. The sample comprised PBMCs. The receptors stem from a woman under 30 in good health and CMV-seropositive.

This chain links TRBV6-5 with TRBJ1-3; no firm D call. Germline CDR1 reads MNHEY; CDR2 reads SVGAGI. The V gene lost 4 bases and the J gene lost 0 bases, with 10 bases spanning the gap. The CDR3 has 15 amino acids. CDR3 in DNA: TGTGCCAGCAGTTCTACTCTCCGCTCTGGAAACACCATATATTTT. It specifies CASSSTLRSGNTIYF.

The J gene is TRBJ1-4, the V gene TRBV4-1; 8 nucleotides align to TRBD1. Looked up from germline, CDR1 is MGHRA and CDR2 is YSYEKL. Trimming took 6 bases from V and 5 from J; bases not matched to a gene: 11. The CDR3 loop spans 16 amino acids. CDR3 loop: CASRQPGQGMNEKLFF. CDR3 nucleotide sequence: TGCGCCAGCAGGCAACCCGGACAGGGCATGAATGAAAAACTGTTTTTT.

This clone was picked up a small number of times. The J gene is TRBJ2-7, the V gene TRBV13; TRBD1 is a possible D gene (6 bases). Trimming removed 5 bases at V and 5 bases at J, with 19 bases between. Germline values: CDR1 PRHDT, CDR2 FYEKMQ (reference sequence). The CDR3 is 15 amino acids. The DNA for the CDR3 is TGTGCCAGCAGCACCACTCCTACAGGGATCCACGAGCAGTACTTC. It is translated as CASSTTPTGIHEQYF.

V is TRBV13 and J is TRBJ2-3, with D maybe TRBD1 (5 bases). This CDR3 is 12 amino acids long. Trimming removed 5 bases at V and 4 bases at J, with 7 bases between. Germline assignment: CDR1 PRHDT and CDR2 FYEKMQ (reference sequence). CDR3 in amino acids: CASSPRADTQYF. The CDR3 DNA sequence: TGTGCCAGCAGCCCCAGGGCAGATACGCAGTATTTT. The variable domain in full, with the rest retrieved from reference TRBV13 and TRBJ2-3, is AAGVIQSPRHLIKEKRETATLKCYPIPRHDTVYWYQQGPGQDPQFLISFYEKMQSDKGSIPDRFSAQQFSDYHSELNMSSLELGDSALYFCASSPRADTQYFGPGTRLTVL.

This chain links TRBV13 with TRBJ2-2, with 7 bases lining up with TRBD1. The CDR3 has 13 residues. Germline CDR1 reads PRHDT; CDR2 reads FYEKMQ (reference sequence). The junction had 3 bases not matched to a gene; V was cut back by 5 bases and J by 6 bases. The CDR3 spells CASSTQGPGELFF. DNA for the CDR3: TGTGCCAGCAGCACACAGGGGCCCGGGGAGCTGTTTTTT.

This chain uses TRBV27 with TRBJ2-3; 9 bases are shared with TRBD2. J gave up 4 bases and V 5 bases, and 13 bases lay outside the gene matches. This CDR3 region has 17 residues. CDR1 is MNHEY and CDR2 is SMNVEV in the germline V gene (reference sequence). This chain's CDR3 is CASSKAPKAGGSDTQYF. Here the CDR3 DNA reads TGTGCCAGCAGTAAAGCCCCTAAAGCGGGGGGTTCAGATACGCAGTATTTT.

This chain uses TRBV15 with TRBJ1-5; D is ambiguous. V lost 6 bases, J lost 0 bases, and 21 bases lay in between. Germline V gene sequence: CDR1 LNHNV, CDR2 YYDKDF (reference sequence). CDR3 length: 18 amino acids. The CDR3 here is CATRSGLGSLYSNQPQHF. In DNA form, the CDR3 reads TGTGCCACCAGATCAGGCTTAGGCAGTCTTTATAGCAATCAGCCCCAGCATTTT.

The CDR3: CASSLSGGAYEQFF. In DNA form, the CDR3 reads TGTGCCAGCAGCTTGAGCGGGGGGGCCTATGAGCAGTTCTTC. The V gene is TRBV7-2, the J gene TRBJ2-1; 10 nucleotides match TRBD2. Germline V gene sequence: CDR1 SGHTA, CDR2 FQGNSA. The CDR3 is made up of 14 amino acids. The V segment lost 3 bases and the J segment 8 bases; nucleotides outside the gene matches: 4. The full variable domain, its missing parts supplied by reference TRBV7-2 and TRBJ2-1, is GAGVSQSPSNKVTEKGKDVELRCDPISGHTALYWYRQSLGQGLEFLIYFQGNSAPDKSGLPSDRFSAERTGGSVSTLTIQRTQQEDSAVYLCASSLSGGAYEQFFGPGTRLTVL.

This clone was seen only a few times. The chain is built from TRBV10-1 and TRBJ1-6; no definite D call. The CDR3 runs 10 residues. Germline V gene sequence: CDR1 WNHNN, CDR2 SYGVQD (reference sequence). Trimming removed 9 bases from V and 8 bases from J, with 5 bases in between. This CDR3 is CASSDSPLHF. In DNA, the CDR3 is TGCGCCAGTTCGGATTCACCCCTCCACTTT.

The chain links TRBV6-5 to TRBJ2-4; D call uncertain. CDR3 size: 14 residues. Germline-derived CDR1 and CDR2 are MNHEY and SVGAGI. V lost 2 bases to trimming and J lost 0 bases, with 5 bases between them. The CDR3 DNA reads TGTGCCAGCAGTTACGGGCTAGCCAAAAACATTCAGTACTTC. It codes for CASSYGLAKNIQYF.

The V and J genes are TRBV5-1 and TRBJ2-7; 7 bases match TRBD1. This CDR3 contains 13 residues. CDR1 and CDR2 from the germline V gene are SGHRS and YFSETQ. With V trimmed by 3 bases and J by 3 bases, 3 bases remained unmatched. Written as DNA, the CDR3 is TGCGCCAGCAGCTCGACAGGGAACTACGAGCAGTACTTC. As protein: CASSSTGNYEQYF.